Ten or more counts support the clone carrying this T cell receptor beta chain. Antigen: not known. V was clipped by 5 bases and J by 7 bases, with 17 bases between them. Germline V gene data show CDR1 as SGHVS and CDR2 as FNYEAQ. This CDR3 spans 15 amino acids. TCRdb ran MiXCR on the reads and lists one entry per CDR3 protein. Of hundreds of thousands of distinct CDR3 sequences listed, approximately 24% were seen once; the top ten hold 6.5% to 10%. The record originates from a study of T cell repertoires in cytomegalovirus infection. Study-level information: Both a matching HLA type and CMV infection were indicated by public TCR beta signatures. Study results and caveats: The ex vivo response showed dominance by HLA-C-restricted CMV-specific TCR beta clonotypes.

This chain joins TRBV7-6 and TRBJ2-2; D is possibly TRBD2 (6 bases). The receptor's source is a human donor in good health (CMV status not recorded). Some clones in this sample may be carry-over from other donors' samples. The source material was CD8+ T cells from PBMCs. Here the CDR3 DNA reads TGTGCCAGCAGCCCGCGTACAGGAGGGGACGGGGAGCTGTTTTTT. Translating it yields CASSPRTGGDGELFF.